This T cell receptor (beta chain) was sequenced in a study of T-cell memory formation after mild COVID-19. MiXCR, run by TCRdb on the 5' RACE reads, gives a single entry per CDR3 protein. The table records 240,000 or so distinct CDR3 sequences, around a tenth of them present only once. The sample holds a few counts of this clonotype. V was pared by 2 bases and J by 6 bases, with 6 bases of the junction left unmatched. Germline assignment: CDR1 MDHEN and CDR2 SYDVKM. This CDR3 is built from 15 residues. This clonotype was sampled from a man aged 18 to 30 who had mild COVID-19 (a few samples of this study predate the infection). Cell type and time point are not known. The chain links TRBV28 to TRBJ2-1; 8 bases match TRBD1. The sequenced material came from PBMCs or a T cell subset sorted from them (not recorded which). This chain's CDR3 is CASSLGQGASNEQFF. The CDR3 DNA is TGTGCCAGCAGTTTAGGGCAGGGGGCGAGCAATGAGCAGTTCTTC.